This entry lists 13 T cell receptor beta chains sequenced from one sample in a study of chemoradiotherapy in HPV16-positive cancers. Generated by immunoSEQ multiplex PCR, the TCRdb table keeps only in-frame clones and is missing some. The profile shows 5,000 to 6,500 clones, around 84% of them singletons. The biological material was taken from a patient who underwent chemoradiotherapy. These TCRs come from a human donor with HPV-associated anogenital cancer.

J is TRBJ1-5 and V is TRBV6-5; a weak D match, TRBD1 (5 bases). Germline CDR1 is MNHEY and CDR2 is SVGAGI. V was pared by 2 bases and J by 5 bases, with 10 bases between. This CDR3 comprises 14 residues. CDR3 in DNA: TGTGCCAGCAGTTACGAAGGGGCCCATCAGCCCCAGCATTTT. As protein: CASSYEGAHQPQHF.

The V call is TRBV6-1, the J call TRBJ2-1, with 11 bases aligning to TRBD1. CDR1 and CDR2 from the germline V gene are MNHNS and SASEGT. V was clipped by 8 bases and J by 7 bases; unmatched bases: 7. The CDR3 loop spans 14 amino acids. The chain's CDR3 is CASSPGTGGNEQFF. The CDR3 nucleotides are TGTGCCAGCTCCCCGGGGACAGGGGGGAATGAGCAGTTCTTC.

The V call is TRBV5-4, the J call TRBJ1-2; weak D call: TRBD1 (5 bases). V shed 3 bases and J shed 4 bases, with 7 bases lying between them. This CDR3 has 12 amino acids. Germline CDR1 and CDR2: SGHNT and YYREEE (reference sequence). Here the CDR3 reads CASSWGIYGYTF. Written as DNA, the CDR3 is TGTGCCAGCAGCTGGGGCATCTATGGCTACACCTTC.

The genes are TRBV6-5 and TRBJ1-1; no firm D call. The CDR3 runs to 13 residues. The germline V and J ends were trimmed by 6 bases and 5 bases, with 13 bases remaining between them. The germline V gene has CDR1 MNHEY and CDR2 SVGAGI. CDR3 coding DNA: TGTGCCAGCAGGTCCACGAAAGGGACTGAAGCTTTCTTT. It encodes CASRSTKGTEAFF.

In DNA, the CDR3 is TGCGCCAGCACCGGGACAGGGGGCTATCAAGAGACCCAGTACTTC. Protein sequence: CASTGTGGYQETQYF. The chain is built from TRBV5-1 and TRBJ2-5; 12 positions match TRBD1. This CDR3 spans 15 amino acids. With 6 bases clipped from V and 2 bases from J, the junction kept 5 bases outside the gene matches. Germline-derived CDR1 and CDR2 are SGHRS and YFSETQ.

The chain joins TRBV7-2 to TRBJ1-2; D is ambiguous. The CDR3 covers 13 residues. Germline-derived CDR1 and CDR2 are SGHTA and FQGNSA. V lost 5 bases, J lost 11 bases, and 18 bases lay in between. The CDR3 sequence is CASSPPGTGQYTF. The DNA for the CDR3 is TGTGCCAGCAGCCCCCCCGGAACGGGCCAGTACACCTTC. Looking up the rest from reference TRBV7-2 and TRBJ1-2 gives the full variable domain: GAGVSQSPSNKVTEKGKDVELRCDPISGHTALYWYRQSLGQGLEFLIYFQGNSAPDKSGLPSDRFSAERTGGSVSTLTIQRTQQEDSAVYLCASSPPGTGQYTFGSGTRLTVV.

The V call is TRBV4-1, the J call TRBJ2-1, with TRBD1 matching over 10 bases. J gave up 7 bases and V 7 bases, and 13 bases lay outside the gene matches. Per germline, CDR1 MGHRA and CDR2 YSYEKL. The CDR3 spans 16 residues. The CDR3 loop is CASNRAGQGKNNEQFF. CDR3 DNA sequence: TGCGCCAGCAATCGAGCGGGACAGGGGAAAAATAATGAGCAGTTCTTC.

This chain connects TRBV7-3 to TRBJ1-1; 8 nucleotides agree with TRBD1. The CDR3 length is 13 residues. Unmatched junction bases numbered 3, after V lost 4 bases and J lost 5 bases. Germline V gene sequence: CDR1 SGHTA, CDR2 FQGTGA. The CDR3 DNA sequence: TGTGCCAGCAGCTCCGGACAGGGTACTGAAGCTTTCTTT. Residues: CASSSGQGTEAFF.

The CDR3 region is CASSQGADYGYTF. CDR3 coding DNA: TGTGCCAGCAGTCAGGGGGCGGACTATGGCTACACCTTC. This chain links TRBV6-5 with TRBJ1-2, with 8 bases identical to TRBD1. The CDR3 is 13 amino acids. Germline trimming cut 5 bases from V and 3 bases from J; bases unmatched to any gene: 2. The germline gives CDR1 MNHEY, CDR2 SVGAGI.

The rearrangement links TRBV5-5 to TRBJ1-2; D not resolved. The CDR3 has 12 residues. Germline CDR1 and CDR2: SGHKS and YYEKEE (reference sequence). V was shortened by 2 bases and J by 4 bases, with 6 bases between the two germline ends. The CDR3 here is CASSFFAYGYTF. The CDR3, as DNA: TGTGCCAGCAGCTTTTTCGCCTATGGCTACACCTTC.

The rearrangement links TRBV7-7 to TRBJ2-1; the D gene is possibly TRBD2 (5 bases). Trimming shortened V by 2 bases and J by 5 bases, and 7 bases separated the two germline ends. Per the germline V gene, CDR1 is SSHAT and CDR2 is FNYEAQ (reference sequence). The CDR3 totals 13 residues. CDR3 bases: TGTGCCAGCAGCTTAACGGGGAACAATGAGCAGTTCTTC. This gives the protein CASSLTGNNEQFF.

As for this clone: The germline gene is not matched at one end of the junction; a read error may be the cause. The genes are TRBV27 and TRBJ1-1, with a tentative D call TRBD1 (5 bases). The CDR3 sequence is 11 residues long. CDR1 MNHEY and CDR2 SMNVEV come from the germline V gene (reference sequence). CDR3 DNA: TGTGCCAGCACCCAGGGCCAAGCGACTCACTTT. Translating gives CASTQGQATHF.

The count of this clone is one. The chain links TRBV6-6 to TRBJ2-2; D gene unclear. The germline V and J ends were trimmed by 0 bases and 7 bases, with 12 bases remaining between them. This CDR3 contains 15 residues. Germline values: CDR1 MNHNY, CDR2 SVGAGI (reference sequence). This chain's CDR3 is CASSYSNLLFGELFF. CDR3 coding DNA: TGTGCCAGCAGTTACTCGAATTTGTTATTCGGGGAGCTGTTTTTT.